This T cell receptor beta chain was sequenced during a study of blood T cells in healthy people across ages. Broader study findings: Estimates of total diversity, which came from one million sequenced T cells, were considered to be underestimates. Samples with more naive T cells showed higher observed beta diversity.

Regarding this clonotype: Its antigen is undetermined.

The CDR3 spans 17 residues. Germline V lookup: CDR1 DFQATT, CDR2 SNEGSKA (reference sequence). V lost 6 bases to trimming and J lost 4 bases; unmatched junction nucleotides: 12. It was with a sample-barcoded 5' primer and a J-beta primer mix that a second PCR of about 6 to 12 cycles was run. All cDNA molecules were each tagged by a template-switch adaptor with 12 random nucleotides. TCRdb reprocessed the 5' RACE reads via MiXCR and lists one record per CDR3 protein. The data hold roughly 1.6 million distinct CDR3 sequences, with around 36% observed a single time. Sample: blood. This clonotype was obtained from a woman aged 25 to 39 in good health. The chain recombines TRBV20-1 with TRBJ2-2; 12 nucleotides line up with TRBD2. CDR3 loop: CSARSTGLAGRTGELFF. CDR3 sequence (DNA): TGCAGTGCGCGCTCCACTGGACTAGCGGGGCGCACCGGGGAGCTGTTTTTT.